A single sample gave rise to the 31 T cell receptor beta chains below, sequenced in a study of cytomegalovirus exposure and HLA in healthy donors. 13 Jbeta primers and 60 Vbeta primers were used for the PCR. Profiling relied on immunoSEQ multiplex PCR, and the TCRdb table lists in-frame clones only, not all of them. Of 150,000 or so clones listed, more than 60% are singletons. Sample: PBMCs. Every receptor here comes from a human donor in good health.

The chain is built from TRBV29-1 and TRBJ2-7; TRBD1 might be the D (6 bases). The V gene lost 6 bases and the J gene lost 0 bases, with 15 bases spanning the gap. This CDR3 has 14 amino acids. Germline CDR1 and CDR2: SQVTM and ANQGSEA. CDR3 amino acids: CSVRETGSSYEQYF. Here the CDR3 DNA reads TGCAGCGTCCGGGAAACAGGGTCCTCCTACGAGCAGTACTTC.

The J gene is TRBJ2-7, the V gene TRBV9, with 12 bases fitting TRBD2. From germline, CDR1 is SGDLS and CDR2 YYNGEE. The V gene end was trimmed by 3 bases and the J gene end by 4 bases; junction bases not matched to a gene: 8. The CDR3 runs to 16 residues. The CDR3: CASSAGGLAGIYEQYF. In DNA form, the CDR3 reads TGTGCCAGCAGCGCGGGGGGACTAGCGGGCATTTACGAGCAGTACTTC. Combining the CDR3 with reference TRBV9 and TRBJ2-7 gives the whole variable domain DSGVTQTPKHLITATGQRVTLRCSPRSGDLSVYWYQQSLDQGLQFLIQYYNGEERAKGNILERFSAQQFPDLHSELNLSSLELGDSALYFCASSAGGLAGIYEQYFGPGTRLTVT.

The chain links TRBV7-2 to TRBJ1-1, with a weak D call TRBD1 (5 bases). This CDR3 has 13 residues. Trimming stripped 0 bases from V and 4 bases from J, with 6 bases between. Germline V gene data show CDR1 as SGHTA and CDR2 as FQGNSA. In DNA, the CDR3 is TGTGCCAGCAGCTTAGCGCAGGGCACTGAAGCTTTCTTT. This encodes CASSLAQGTEAFF.

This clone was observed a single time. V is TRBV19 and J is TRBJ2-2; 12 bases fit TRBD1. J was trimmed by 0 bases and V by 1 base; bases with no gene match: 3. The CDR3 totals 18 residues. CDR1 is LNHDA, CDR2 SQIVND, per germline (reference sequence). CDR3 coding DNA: TGTGCCAGTAGTATAGGGGACAGGGGGCGAACGAACACCGGGGAGCTGTTTTTT. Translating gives CASSIGDRGRTNTGELFF.

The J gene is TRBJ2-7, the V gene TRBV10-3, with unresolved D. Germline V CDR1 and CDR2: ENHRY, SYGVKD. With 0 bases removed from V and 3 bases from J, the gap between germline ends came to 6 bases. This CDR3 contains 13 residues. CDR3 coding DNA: TGTGCCATCAGTGAGTCAGGCGGCTACGAGCAGTACTTC. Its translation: CAISESGGYEQYF.

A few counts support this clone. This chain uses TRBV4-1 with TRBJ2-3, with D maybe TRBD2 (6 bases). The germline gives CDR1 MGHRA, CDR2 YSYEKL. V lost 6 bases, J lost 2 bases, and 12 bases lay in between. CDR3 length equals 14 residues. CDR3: CASRASAFTDTQYF. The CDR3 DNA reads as TGCGCCAGCAGAGCTAGCGCTTTCACAGATACGCAGTATTTT.

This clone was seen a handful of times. The CDR3 reads CASSVGPSGGGADTQYF. For the CDR3, the DNA is TGTGCCAGCAGCGTAGGGCCGAGCGGGGGCGGCGCAGATACGCAGTATTTT. The V gene is TRBV9, the J gene TRBJ2-3, with 8 bases identical to TRBD2. CDR1 and CDR2 (germline): SGDLS, YYNGEE. The CDR3 spans 17 residues. V lost 0 bases, J lost 4 bases, and 10 bases stayed unmatched.

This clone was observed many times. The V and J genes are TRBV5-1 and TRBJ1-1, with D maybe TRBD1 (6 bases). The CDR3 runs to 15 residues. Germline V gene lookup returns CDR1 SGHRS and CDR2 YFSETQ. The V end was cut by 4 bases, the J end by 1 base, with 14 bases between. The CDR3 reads CASSLLLQGNTEAFF. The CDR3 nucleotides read TGCGCCAGCAGCCTCTTACTACAGGGGAACACTGAAGCTTTCTTT.

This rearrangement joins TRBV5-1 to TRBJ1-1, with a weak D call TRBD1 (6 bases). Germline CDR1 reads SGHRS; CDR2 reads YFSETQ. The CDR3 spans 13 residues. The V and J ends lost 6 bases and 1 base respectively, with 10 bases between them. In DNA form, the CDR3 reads TGCGCCAGCATGCAGGGGACGAACACTGAAGCTTTCTTT. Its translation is CASMQGTNTEAFF.

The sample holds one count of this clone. For the CDR3, the DNA is TGTGCCAGCAGCAAAGTCCAGGGGACAGATGGCTACACCTTC. Translated, it gives CASSKVQGTDGYTF. The chain uses TRBV21-1 and TRBJ1-2; the table's D call of TRBD1 was not tested on the DNA. TRBV21-1 is shown as a pseudogene. The CDR3 loop spans 14 amino acids.

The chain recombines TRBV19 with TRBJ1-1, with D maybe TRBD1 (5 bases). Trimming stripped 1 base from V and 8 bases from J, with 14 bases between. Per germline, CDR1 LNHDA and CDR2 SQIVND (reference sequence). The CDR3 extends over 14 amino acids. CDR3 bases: TGTGCCAGTAGTATAGCTGGGGGGTTGGGAGAAGCTTTCTTT. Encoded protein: CASSIAGGLGEAFF.

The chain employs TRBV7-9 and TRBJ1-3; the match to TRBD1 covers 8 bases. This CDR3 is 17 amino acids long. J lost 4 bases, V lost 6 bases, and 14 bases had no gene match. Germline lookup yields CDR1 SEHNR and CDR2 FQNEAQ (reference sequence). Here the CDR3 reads CASRPKVGQGGGNTIYF. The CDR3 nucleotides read TGTGCCAGCAGACCCAAGGTCGGACAGGGTGGAGGAAACACCATATATTTT.

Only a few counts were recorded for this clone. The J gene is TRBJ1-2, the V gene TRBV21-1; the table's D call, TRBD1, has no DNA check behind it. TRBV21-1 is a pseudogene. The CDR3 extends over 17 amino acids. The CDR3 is CASSPRTGDPRYCGYTF. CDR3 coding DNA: TGTGCCAGCAGCCCACGGACAGGGGACCCCCGGTATTGCGGCTACACCTTC.

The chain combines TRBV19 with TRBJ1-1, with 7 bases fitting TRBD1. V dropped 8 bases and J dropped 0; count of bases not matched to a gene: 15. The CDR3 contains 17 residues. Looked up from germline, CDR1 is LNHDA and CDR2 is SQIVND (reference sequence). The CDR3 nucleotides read TGTGCCAGTCCGCCCGACAGGGACTTCCTATTGAACACTGAAGCTTTCTTT. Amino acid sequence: CASPPDRDFLLNTEAFF.

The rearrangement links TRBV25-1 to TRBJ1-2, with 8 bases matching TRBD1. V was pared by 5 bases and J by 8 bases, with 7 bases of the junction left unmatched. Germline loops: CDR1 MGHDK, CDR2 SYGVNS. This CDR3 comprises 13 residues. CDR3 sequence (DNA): TGTGCCAGCAGTAAAGGGACAGGTAGGGGCTACACCTTC. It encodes CASSKGTGRGYTF.

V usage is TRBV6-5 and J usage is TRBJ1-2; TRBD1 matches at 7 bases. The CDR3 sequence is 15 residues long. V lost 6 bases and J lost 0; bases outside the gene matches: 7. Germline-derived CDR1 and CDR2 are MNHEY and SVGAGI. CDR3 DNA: TGTGCCAGCAGCGAACCGGGACAGACTAACTATGGCTACACCTTC. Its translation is CASSEPGQTNYGYTF.

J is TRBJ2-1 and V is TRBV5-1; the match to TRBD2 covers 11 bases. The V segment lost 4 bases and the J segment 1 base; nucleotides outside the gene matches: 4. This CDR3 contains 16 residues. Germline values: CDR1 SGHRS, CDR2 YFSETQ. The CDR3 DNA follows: TGCGCCAGCAGCCCTAGCGGGGGGCTGTCCTACAATGAGCAGTTCTTC. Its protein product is CASSPSGGLSYNEQFF.

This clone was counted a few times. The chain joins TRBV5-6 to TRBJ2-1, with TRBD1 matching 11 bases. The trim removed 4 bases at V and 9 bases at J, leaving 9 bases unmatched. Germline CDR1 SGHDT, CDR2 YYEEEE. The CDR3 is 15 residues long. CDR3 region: CASSGGTGGGIEQFF. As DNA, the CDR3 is TGTGCCAGCAGCGGCGGGACAGGGGGAGGGATTGAGCAGTTCTTC. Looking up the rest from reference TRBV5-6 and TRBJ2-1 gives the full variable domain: DAGVTQSPTHLIKTRGQQVTLRCSPKSGHDTVSWYQQALGQGPQFIFQYYEEEERQRGNFPDRFSGHQFPNYSSELNVNALLLGDSALYLCASSGGTGGGIEQFFGPGTRLTVL.

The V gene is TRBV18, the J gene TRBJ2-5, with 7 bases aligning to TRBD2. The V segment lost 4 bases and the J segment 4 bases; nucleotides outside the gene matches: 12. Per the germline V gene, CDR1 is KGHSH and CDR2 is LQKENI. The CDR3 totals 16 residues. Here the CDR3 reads CASSQYALAVGETQYF. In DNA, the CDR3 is TGTGCCAGCTCACAATATGCCCTAGCGGTGGGAGAGACCCAGTACTTC.

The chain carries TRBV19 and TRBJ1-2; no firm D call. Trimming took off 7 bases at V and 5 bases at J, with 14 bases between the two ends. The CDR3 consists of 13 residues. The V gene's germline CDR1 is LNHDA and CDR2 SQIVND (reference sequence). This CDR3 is CASTPAGRYGYTF. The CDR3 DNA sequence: TGTGCCAGTACCCCCGCGGGGAGGTATGGCTACACCTTC. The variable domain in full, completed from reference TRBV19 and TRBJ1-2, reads DGGITQSPKYLFRKEGQNVTLSCEQNLNHDAMYWYRQDPGQGLRLIYYSQIVNDFQKGDIAEGYSVSREKKESFPLTVTSAQKNPTAFYLCASTPAGRYGYTFGSGTRLTVV.

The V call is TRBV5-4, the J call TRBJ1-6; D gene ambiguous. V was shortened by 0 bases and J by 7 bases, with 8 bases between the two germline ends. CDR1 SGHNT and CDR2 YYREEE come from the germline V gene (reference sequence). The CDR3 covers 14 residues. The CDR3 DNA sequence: TGTGCCAGCAGCTTGGAGCGGGCGAATTCACCCCTCCACTTT. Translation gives CASSLERANSPLHF.

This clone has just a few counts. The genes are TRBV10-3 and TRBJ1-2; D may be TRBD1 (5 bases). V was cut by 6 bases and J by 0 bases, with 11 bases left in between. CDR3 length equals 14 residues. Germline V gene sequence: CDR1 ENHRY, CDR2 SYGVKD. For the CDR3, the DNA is TGTGCCATCAGCCCGACAGCATCTAACTATGGCTACACCTTC. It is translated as CAISPTASNYGYTF.

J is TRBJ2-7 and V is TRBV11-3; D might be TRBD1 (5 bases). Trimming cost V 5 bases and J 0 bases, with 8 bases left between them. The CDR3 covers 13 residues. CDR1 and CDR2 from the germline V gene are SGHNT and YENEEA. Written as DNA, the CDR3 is TGTGCCAGCAGCCCGGACACCTCCTACGAGCAGTACTTC. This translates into CASSPDTSYEQYF.

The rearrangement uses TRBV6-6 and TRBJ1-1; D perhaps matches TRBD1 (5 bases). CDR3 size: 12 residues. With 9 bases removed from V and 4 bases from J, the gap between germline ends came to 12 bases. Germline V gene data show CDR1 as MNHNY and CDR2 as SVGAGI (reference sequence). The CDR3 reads CASRAGGTEAFF. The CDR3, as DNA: TGTGCCAGTAGGGCGGGGGGCACTGAAGCTTTCTTT.

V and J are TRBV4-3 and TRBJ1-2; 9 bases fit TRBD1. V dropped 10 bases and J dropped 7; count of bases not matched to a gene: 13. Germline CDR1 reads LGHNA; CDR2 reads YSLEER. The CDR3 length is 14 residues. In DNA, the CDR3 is TGCGCCACTACGACTCCCACAGGGGGCTGTGGCTACACCTTC. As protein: CATTTPTGGCGYTF.

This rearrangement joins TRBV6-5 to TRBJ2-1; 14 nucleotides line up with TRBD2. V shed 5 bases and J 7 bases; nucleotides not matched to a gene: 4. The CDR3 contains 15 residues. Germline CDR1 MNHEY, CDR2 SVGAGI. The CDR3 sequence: CASSRLAGGPNEQFF. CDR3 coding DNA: TGTGCCAGCAGTAGACTAGCGGGGGGGCCTAATGAGCAGTTCTTC.

This CDR3 reads CASSTQVGGQSANYGYTF. CDR3 sequence (DNA): TGTGCCAGTAGTACCCAAGTCGGGGGACAGAGCGCTAACTATGGCTACACCTTC. The chain joins TRBV19 to TRBJ1-2; TRBD1 aligns across 7 bases. This CDR3 region has 18 residues. Germline lookup yields CDR1 LNHDA and CDR2 SQIVND (reference sequence). V dropped 4 bases and J dropped 0; count of bases not matched to a gene: 14.

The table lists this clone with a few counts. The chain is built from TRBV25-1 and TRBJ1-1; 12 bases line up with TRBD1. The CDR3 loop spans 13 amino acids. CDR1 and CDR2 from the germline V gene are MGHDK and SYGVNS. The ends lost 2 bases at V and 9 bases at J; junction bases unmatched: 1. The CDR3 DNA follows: TGTGCCAGCAGTGAAGGGGACAGGGGGCAAGCTTTCTTT. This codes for CASSEGDRGQAFF.

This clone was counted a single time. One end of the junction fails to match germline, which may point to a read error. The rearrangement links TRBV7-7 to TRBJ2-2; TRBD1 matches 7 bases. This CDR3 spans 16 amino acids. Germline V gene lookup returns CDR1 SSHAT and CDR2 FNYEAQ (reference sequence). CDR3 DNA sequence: TGTGCTAGCAGCGCCTCCCCGGGACAGCTCACCGGGGAGCTGTTTTTT. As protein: CASSASPGQLTGELFF.

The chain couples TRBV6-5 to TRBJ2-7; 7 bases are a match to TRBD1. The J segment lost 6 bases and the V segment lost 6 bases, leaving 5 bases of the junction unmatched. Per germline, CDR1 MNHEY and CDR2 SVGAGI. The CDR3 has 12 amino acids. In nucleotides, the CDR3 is TGTGCCAGCAGCCGGGACAGCGCCGAGCAGTACTTC. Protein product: CASSRDSAEQYF.

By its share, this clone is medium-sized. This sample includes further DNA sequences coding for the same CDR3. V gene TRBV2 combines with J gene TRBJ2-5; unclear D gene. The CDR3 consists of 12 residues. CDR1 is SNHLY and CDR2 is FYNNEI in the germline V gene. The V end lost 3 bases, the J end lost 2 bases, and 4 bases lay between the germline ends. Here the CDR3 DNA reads TGTGCCAGCAGTGATCTTCAAGAGACCCAGTACTTC. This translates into CASSDLQETQYF.